This TCR beta chain originates from a study of graft-versus-host responses after intestinal transplantation. Study overall: Each recipient received anti-thymocyte globulin induction, then tacrolimus and steroids for two to three years. Study observations and caveats: Early post-transplant HvG declines showed an association with peak circulating GvH clone levels. GvH clones were identified in recipient marrow, with some first appearing in ileum or blood. In patients with graft-donor T cell macrochimerism, allograft graft-versus-host to host-versus-graft clonal ratios were high.

Libraries were prepared by immunoSEQ multiplex PCR; TCRdb keeps only in-frame clonotypes and omits some of them. The sample lists 80,000 to 95,000 clones, approximately 90% occurring once. Notes on this clone: Its antigen is still unknown.

The CDR3 has 12 residues. V lost 10 bases and J lost 11; bases outside the gene matches: 8. Germline CDR1 and CDR2: MNHEY and SMNVEV (reference sequence). The chain uses TRBV27 and TRBJ2-5; 12 bases fit TRBD2. The sequence was collected from a human donor who was the organ donor for an intestinal transplant. The sequencing used unstimulated CD4+ T cells sorted from spleen or lymph node cells, collected before transplant. CDR3 residues: CAIRTSGNRQYF. CDR3 DNA sequence: TGTGCCATCCGGACTAGCGGGAATAGGCAGTACTTC.